This TCR beta chain was sequenced during a study of glioma-infiltrating T cells. The V end was cut by 3 bases, the J end by 3 bases, with 6 bases between. The germline CDR1 and CDR2 sequences are MDHEN and SYDVKM. The CDR3 spans 12 residues. This clonotype is deemed medium-sized. Antigen specificity is unknown. Using RNA template, CDR3s of TCR alpha and beta were amplified with iRepertoire arm-PCR. Input was about 95-400 ng of tissue mRNA or PBMC total RNA. One entry per CDR3 protein results from TCRdb running MiXCR on the multiplex PCR reads. The table shows roughly 4,000 distinct CDR3 sequences, with under 30% occurring only once. Study results and limitations: CDR3 overlap between tissue and blood was very small. Above-expected tissue-blood divergence occurred in all gliomas, most in low-grade ones.

The TCR originated in a human donor with low-grade glioma or glioblastoma, undergoing nonglioma brain surgery, or in good health (not recorded which). This chain links TRBV28 with TRBJ2-7, with D unclear. Sequencing was done on a sample of glioma tissue, nonneoplastic brain tissue, or PBMCs (not recorded which). The CDR3 DNA is TGTGCCAGCAGTTTCAAGGTCTACGAGCAGTACTTC. Residues: CASSFKVYEQYF.